These T cell receptor beta chains were read from a single sample in a study of PD-L1 blockade in urothelial cancer. Produced via immunoSEQ multiplex PCR; TCRdb's table is partial and in-frame only. The data contain about 38,000 clones, about 82% of them seen just once; the ten biggest clones take up over 12%. Sample: PBMCs, taken around atezolizumab (anti-PD-L1) treatment. These receptors originate from a man older than 75 with urothelial cancer. The CDR3 runs from the conserved cysteine through the conserved F or W. The D gene is left open where the match is weak. Only some rows state a clone size, as once, few, many or a class for expanded clones.

v_call: TRBV30; clone_size: once; j_call: TRBJ2-1; d_call: TRBD1; cdr3_aa: CAWNRGSYNEQFF; cdr3_nt: TGTGCCTGGAACAGGGGATCCTACAATGAGCAGTTCTTC
v_call: TRBV14; clone_size: .; j_call: TRBJ2-5; d_call: .; cdr3_aa: CASSQRYGGGETQYF; cdr3_nt: TGTGCCAGCAGCCAACGATACGGGGGAGGAGAGACCCAGTACTTC
v_call: TRBV5-4; clone_size: .; j_call: TRBJ2-7; d_call: .; cdr3_aa: CASSPGQRSYEQYF; cdr3_nt: TGTGCCAGCAGCCCAGGGCAACGCTCCTACGAGCAGTACTTC
v_call: TRBV5-1; clone_size: .; j_call: TRBJ2-5; d_call: TRBD1; cdr3_aa: CASSLARGSQETQYF; cdr3_nt: TGCGCCAGCAGCTTGGCCAGGGGGAGCCAAGAGACCCAGTACTTC
v_call: TRBV27; clone_size: .; j_call: TRBJ1-6; d_call: TRBD1; cdr3_aa: CASTSDRAYNSPLHF; cdr3_nt: TGTGCCAGCACCTCGGACAGGGCCTATAATTCACCCCTCCACTTT
v_call: TRBV18; clone_size: .; j_call: TRBJ2-7; d_call: .; cdr3_aa: CASSPVGNEQYF; cdr3_nt: TGTGCCAGCTCACCGGTCGGGAACGAGCAGTACTTC
v_call: TRBV5-1; clone_size: .; j_call: TRBJ1-2; d_call: .; cdr3_aa: CASRGANYGYTF; cdr3_nt: TGCGCCAGCAGGGGCGCAAACTATGGCTACACCTTC
v_call: TRBV6-4; clone_size: .; j_call: TRBJ2-1; d_call: TRBD2; cdr3_aa: CASSEGLAGVKQFF; cdr3_nt: TGTGCCAGCAGTGAAGGCCTAGCGGGAGTAAAGCAGTTCTTC
v_call: TRBV6-1; clone_size: .; j_call: TRBJ1-2; d_call: .; cdr3_aa: CASSDPAAAGYTF; cdr3_nt: TGTGCCAGCAGTGACCCCGCGGCGGCCGGCTACACCTTC
v_call: TRBV4-1; clone_size: .; j_call: TRBJ1-2; d_call: .; cdr3_aa: CASSQVWGSYTF; cdr3_nt: TGCGCCAGCAGCCAAGTCTGGGGCAGCTACACCTTC
v_call: TRBV7-2; clone_size: .; j_call: TRBJ2-5; d_call: TRBD1; cdr3_aa: CASSPPNRGERIGETQYF; cdr3_nt: TGTGCCAGCAGCCCCCCAAACAGGGGGGAGAGGATTGGAGAGACCCAGTACTTC
v_call: TRBV18; clone_size: .; j_call: TRBJ2-1; d_call: TRBD2; cdr3_aa: CASSTGTSGFNEQFF; cdr3_nt: TGTGCCAGCTCAACCGGGACTAGCGGATTTAATGAGCAGTTCTTC
v_call: TRBV5-1; clone_size: .; j_call: TRBJ2-5; d_call: TRBD2; cdr3_aa: CASTSGDQETQYF; cdr3_nt: TGCGCCAGCACCAGCGGGGACCAAGAGACCCAGTACTTC